This record concerns one TCR beta chain sequence. Patients who had autoimmune disease history or got systemic immunosuppression were left out. With baseline, cycle 4 day 1, and cycle 7 day 1 as timepoints, blood was sampled. This entry comes from a study of OX40 agonist ivuxolimab in advanced cancers. Study-wide background: With ivuxolimab, an agonistic anti-OX40 (CD134) antibody, patients were treated.

Repertoires were generated with immunoSEQ multiplex PCR, while TCRdb's copy carries only in-frame clones and drops some. The data contain around 86,000 clones, roughly 91% of them singletons. The CDR3 covers 14 residues. CDR1 and CDR2 from the germline V gene are LNHDA and SQIVND (reference sequence). Trimming cost V 1 base and J 4 bases, with 11 bases left between them. The sequences come from CD4+ or CD8+ T cells sorted from blood, collected in a trial of the OX40 agonist ivuxolimab. This chain connects TRBV19 to TRBJ2-7; no clear D. The clonotype comes from an adult with an advanced solid tumor such as melanoma, head and neck, liver or kidney cancer. DNA for the CDR3: TGTGCCAGTAGTATAGGCCGGTTTTATTACGAGCAGTACTTC. Its translation is CASSIGRFYYEQYF.